Below, 11 T cell receptor beta chains from the same sample are listed, as sequenced in a study of blood T cell repertoires in COVID-19. Data came from immunoSEQ multiplex PCR; TCRdb stores just in-frame clones and leaves some out. The sample records 200,000 to 250,000 clones, roughly 90% being singletons. Sequencing was performed on PBMCs or T cells enriched from blood (not recorded which). The origin of the receptors is a woman in her twenties or thirties with acute COVID-19.

Many counts were recorded for this clone. Other DNA sequences from this sample encode an identical CDR3 as well. The chain joins TRBV30 to TRBJ2-1; D is possibly TRBD1 (5 bases). V gave up 0 bases and J gave up 8 bases, with 11 bases separating them. Germline V gives CDR1 GTSNPN, CDR2 SVGIG (reference sequence). This CDR3 contains 13 residues. In DNA, the CDR3 is TGTGCCTGGAGTGTGGGGCAGGGCTATGAGCAGTTCTTC. Amino acid sequence: CAWSVGQGYEQFF. Drawing the rest from reference TRBV30 and TRBJ2-1, the complete variable domain is SQTIHQWPATLVQPVGSPLSLECTVEGTSNPNLYWYRQAAGRGLQLLFYSVGIGQISSEVPQNLSASRPQDRQFILSSKKLLLSDSGFYLCAWSVGQGYEQFFGPGTRLTVL.

The chain combines TRBV7-2 with TRBJ2-3, with 8 bases identical to TRBD2. The J segment lost 4 bases and the V segment lost 5 bases, leaving 8 bases of the junction unmatched. This CDR3 has 15 residues. Looked up from germline, CDR1 is SGHTA and CDR2 is FQGNSA. The CDR3 loop is CASSEPRTSSDTQYF. The CDR3, as DNA: TGTGCCAGCAGCGAACCCCGGACTAGCTCAGATACGCAGTATTTT.

The chain links TRBV9 to TRBJ2-1; 7 nucleotides match TRBD2. The V and J ends lost 0 bases and 0 bases, in that order; junction bases with no gene match: 3. CDR3 size: 16 residues. The germline V gene encodes CDR1 SGDLS and CDR2 YYNGEE. The chain's CDR3 is CASSVDASGSYNEQFF. In DNA form, the CDR3 reads TGTGCCAGCAGCGTAGATGCTAGCGGCTCCTACAATGAGCAGTTCTTC.

The gene calls are TRBV2 and TRBJ2-1, with D possibly TRBD2 on 6 matching bases. The V end lost 7 bases, the J end lost 0 bases, and 10 bases lay between the germline ends. Germline CDR1 reads SNHLY; CDR2 reads FYNNEI. This CDR3 has 14 residues. The CDR3: CASMGGGSYNEQFF. CDR3 coding DNA: TGTGCCAGCATGGGGGGTGGCTCCTACAATGAGCAGTTCTTC. Complete variable domain (other parts from reference TRBV2 and TRBJ2-1): EPEVTQTPSHQVTQMGQEVILRCVPISNHLYFYWYRQILGQKVEFLVSFYNNEISEKSEIFDDQFSVERPDGSNFTLKIRSTKLEDSAMYFCASMGGGSYNEQFFGPGTRLTVL.

This clone was detected once. This rearrangement joins TRBV27 to TRBJ1-2, with 7 bases aligning to TRBD1. The CDR3 totals 14 residues. Germline V gene lookup returns CDR1 MNHEY and CDR2 SMNVEV (reference sequence). V lost 3 bases to trimming and J lost 3 bases; unmatched junction nucleotides: 4. The CDR3 loop is CASSLAQGYYGYTF. The CDR3 DNA is TGTGCCAGCAGTTTGGCACAGGGGTACTATGGCTACACCTTC.

The V gene is TRBV28, the J gene TRBJ1-4; 7 bases align to TRBD1. This CDR3 spans 17 amino acids. Germline V gene lookup returns CDR1 MDHEN and CDR2 SYDVKM. The junction had 10 bases not matched to a gene; V was cut back by 6 bases and J by 0 bases. The CDR3 is CASRHSPTGTTNEKLFF. CDR3 bases: TGTGCCAGCAGACATAGCCCGACAGGGACAACTAATGAAAAACTGTTTTTT. The whole variable domain, filled in from reference TRBV28 and TRBJ1-4, reads DVKVTQSSRYLVKRTGEKVFLECVQDMDHENMFWYRQDPGLGLRLIYFSYDVKMKEKGDIPEGYSVSREKKERFSLILESASTNQTSMYLCASRHSPTGTTNEKLFFGSGTQLSVL.

The chain links TRBV6-2 or TRBV6-3 to TRBJ2-3; no firm D call. The CDR3 spans 12 residues. The germline gives CDR1 MNHEY, CDR2 SVGEGT. The V end was cut by 0 bases, the J end by 6 bases, with 4 bases between. CDR3 sequence reads: CASSYSRDTQYF. DNA for the CDR3: TGTGCCAGCAGTTACTCCAGGGATACGCAGTATTTT.

This chain joins TRBV9 and TRBJ1-6; 7 bases line up with TRBD1. In germline, CDR1 is SGDLS, CDR2 YYNGEE. The CDR3 consists of 16 residues. V was clipped by 2 bases and J by 4 bases; unmatched bases: 6. The CDR3 is CASSVARDRYNSPLHF. CDR3 in DNA: TGTGCCAGCAGCGTTGCCCGGGACAGATATAATTCACCCCTCCACTTT.

The chain couples TRBV12-3 or TRBV12-4 to TRBJ2-2; D is perhaps TRBD1 (6 bases). The CDR3 has 13 residues. V was shortened by 2 bases and J by 6 bases, with 7 bases between the two germline ends. CDR3 in amino acids: CASSLQGPGELFF. The CDR3 DNA follows: TGTGCCAGCAGTTTACAGGGGCCCGGGGAGCTGTTTTTT.

The rearrangement uses TRBV4-1 and TRBJ2-7; possibly TRBD1 for D (6 bases). CDR1 MGHRA and CDR2 YSYEKL come from the germline V gene. This CDR3 has 13 residues. Trimming pared 3 bases from V and 3 bases from J, leaving 9 bases between. CDR3 protein: CASSQIGGYEQYF. The CDR3, as DNA: TGCGCCAGCAGCCAGATAGGGGGCTACGAGCAGTACTTC.

The CDR3 loop reads CASWAGANYGYTF. In DNA, the CDR3 is TGTGCCAGTTGGGCGGGGGCGAACTATGGCTACACCTTC. This chain uses TRBV19 with TRBJ1-2, with D tentatively TRBD1 (6 bases). Germline CDR1 and CDR2: LNHDA and SQIVND (reference sequence). Deletions cut 8 bases from V and 2 bases from J, with 12 bases between. The CDR3 totals 13 residues.